The TCR beta chain under discussion was sequenced for a study of T cell responses to AZD1222 COVID-19 vaccine. Comments on this clone: Its antigen is still unknown.

Study observations and caveats: Without day 14 samples, only post-peak T cell repertoires were studied. Of spike-specific TCRs, nearly half reportedly target regions left unmutated in variants. White British donors predominated, females outnumbered males, and clonal diversity was possibly underestimated. Regions 160-218 and 743-854 held dominance among vaccine-associated CD4 TCRs, which spanned spike.

Only in-frame clones appear in the TCRdb table, and some are missing; sequencing was by immunoSEQ multiplex PCR. The data contain about 94,000 clones, 85% of them singletons. The source was peripheral blood, collected 28 days after the second AZD1222 dose. This clonotype originated in an adult who received the AZD1222 COVID-19 vaccine.

CDR3 nucleotide sequence: TGTGCCAGCAGTGACTCTGGTAGAACTGAAGCTTTCTTT. This encodes CASSDSGRTEAFF. V is TRBV6-4 and J is TRBJ1-1, with D uncertain. CDR3 length: 13 residues. Germline CDR1 and CDR2: MRHNA and SNTAGT. Trimming took off 0 bases at V and 5 bases at J, with 7 bases between the two ends.